The clone carrying this T cell receptor beta chain was seen a few times. CDR3 length: 15 residues. Trimming shortened V by 5 bases and J by 3 bases, and 11 bases separated the two germline ends. Germline V gives CDR1 SGHVS, CDR2 FQNEAQ. It was with unique molecular identifiers that the TCRbeta library was prepared. TCRdb re-analysed the PCR reads in MiXCR, keeping a single row per CDR3 protein. The sample lists some 340,000 distinct CDR3 sequences; about 9.4% were seen once. These data originate in a study of T-cell reconstitution after alpha-beta-depleted transplantation in children. This sequence joins TRBV7-8 and TRBJ1-6, with D maybe TRBD1 (6 bases). The sequence derives from a human donor who donated a stem cell graft to a child with acute lymphoblastic leukemia. The sample was PBMCs from the stem cell graft donor, taken from the stem cell graft. The DNA of the CDR3 is TGTGCCAGCAGCGTGGCGGACAGCTATAATTCACCCCTCCACTTT. This translates into CASSVADSYNSPLHF.